Each of the 15 T cell receptor beta chains below was sequenced from the same sample in a study of beta chain features in type 1 diabetes. cDNA synthesis used the whole RNA isolate, giving expressed TCRB sequences. Method: immunoSEQ multiplex PCR; TCRdb's copy keeps in-frame clones and lacks some. The sample carries 970,000 or so clones, 15% to 20% recorded once. What was sequenced was naive CD4+ T cells from blood. Receptors were obtained from a woman between 18 and 29 years old in good health.

This clone was observed a few times. V usage is TRBV27 and J usage is TRBJ2-1, with D perhaps matching TRBD2 (6 bases). This CDR3 contains 15 residues. V dropped 2 bases and J dropped 9 bases, with 17 bases sitting between them. Germline CDR1 and CDR2: MNHEY and SMNVEV (reference sequence). CDR3 amino acids: CASSLNVGGSTEQFF. In DNA form, the CDR3 reads TGTGCCAGCAGTTTAAATGTCGGGGGATCGACTGAGCAGTTCTTC.

The chain combines TRBV29-1 with TRBJ2-1; no firm D call. Trimming left V 1 base short and J 1 base short, with 14 bases between. The CDR3 consists of 16 residues. The V gene's germline CDR1 is SQVTM and CDR2 ANQGSEA. DNA of the CDR3: TGCAGCGTTGAAGCGACACTCAAGCGTTCCTACAATGAGCAGTTCTTC. Its protein is CSVEATLKRSYNEQFF.

The J gene is TRBJ2-3, the V gene TRBV6-1, with D possibly being TRBD1 (5 bases). Trimming shortened V by 3 bases and J by 3 bases, and 16 bases separated the two germline ends. Germline loops: CDR1 MNHNS, CDR2 SASEGT. The CDR3 has 16 amino acids. CDR3 in amino acids: CASSDPSGAGTDTQYF. DNA of the CDR3: TGTGCCAGCAGTGACCCGAGTGGGGCAGGGACAGATACGCAGTATTTT.

In this sample, this clone turned up a few times. This chain uses TRBV9 with TRBJ2-3; no clear D. CDR3 length equals 13 residues. V was clipped by 2 bases and J by 7 bases, with 11 bases between them. Germline V gene sequence: CDR1 SGDLS, CDR2 YYNGEE. The CDR3 loop reads CASSVGGPNTQYF. The CDR3 DNA is TGTGCCAGCAGCGTGGGTGGGCCAAATACGCAGTATTTT.

This clone has only a few counts. This rearrangement joins TRBV9 to TRBJ2-3; D remains ambiguous. Germline lookup yields CDR1 SGDLS and CDR2 YYNGEE. This CDR3 is 15 amino acids long. V was cut by 4 bases and J by 2 bases, with 14 bases left in between. The CDR3 DNA is TGTGCCAGCAGCCAGTCCGGATCTTACACAGATACGCAGTATTTT. It encodes CASSQSGSYTDTQYF.

Only a few counts were recorded for this clone. The CDR3 coding sequence is TGTGCCAGTAGTGGGGTTAGTTCCTACAATGAGCAGTTCTTC. Its protein is CASSGVSSYNEQFF. J is TRBJ2-1 and V is TRBV19; no reliable D call. The germline V gene has CDR1 LNHDA and CDR2 SQIVND (reference sequence). Trimming removed 5 bases at V and 1 base at J, with 9 bases between. This CDR3 region has 14 residues.

This chain joins TRBV28 and TRBJ1-2; TRBD1 matches at 8 bases. CDR1 and CDR2 from the germline V gene are MDHEN and SYDVKM. V shed 6 bases and J 4 bases; nucleotides not matched to a gene: 4. The CDR3 has 13 amino acids. CDR3 in amino acids: CASRRQGSYGYTF. CDR3 in DNA: TGTGCCAGCAGGAGACAGGGGTCCTATGGCTACACCTTC.

In its sample, this clone was seen a few times. The chain combines TRBV14 with TRBJ2-1; TRBD1 aligns across 8 bases. This CDR3 comprises 17 residues. The germline V gene has CDR1 SGHDN and CDR2 FVKESK. The V and J ends lost 6 bases and 0 bases, in that order; junction bases with no gene match: 10. DNA of the CDR3: TGTGCCAGCAGGGCAGGGGGCGCCCTTAGCTCCTACAATGAGCAGTTCTTC. Its protein is CASRAGGALSSYNEQFF. The variable domain in full, completed from reference TRBV14 and TRBJ2-1, reads EAGVTQFPSHSVIEKGQTVTLRCDPISGHDNLYWYRRVMGKEIKFLLHFVKESKQDESGMPNNRFLAERTGGTYSTLKVQPAELEDSGVYFCASRAGGALSSYNEQFFGPGTRLTVL.

This clone was recorded a few times. The CDR3, as DNA: TGTGCCAGCAGCTTAGCACAAGGTCGACCCCAGCATTTT. This codes for CASSLAQGRPQHF. The rearrangement links TRBV7-2 to TRBJ1-5; D ambiguous. Germline lookup yields CDR1 SGHTA and CDR2 FQGNSA. The CDR3 consists of 13 residues. The V gene lost 0 bases and the J gene lost 10 bases, with 10 bases spanning the gap.

This clone has just a few counts. This same CDR3 is encoded by further DNA sequences in the sample. The chain combines TRBV7-2 with TRBJ2-5; TRBD2 might be the D (6 bases). The V end was cut by 5 bases, the J end by 5 bases, with 9 bases between. The CDR3 totals 12 residues. Germline CDR1 reads SGHTA; CDR2 reads FQGNSA. CDR3 region: CASSGGGETQYF. The DNA of the CDR3 is TGTGCCAGCAGCGGAGGAGGGGAGACCCAGTACTTC.

The chain uses TRBV29-1 and TRBJ1-1; TRBD1 might be the D (5 bases). V was trimmed by 5 bases and J by 1 base, leaving 11 bases between them. The CDR3 sequence is 13 residues long. Looked up from germline, CDR1 is SQVTM and CDR2 is ANQGSEA. CDR3 nucleotide sequence: TGCAGCGTTTCAGGGCGAGGGAACACTGAAGCTTTCTTT. The encoded protein is CSVSGRGNTEAFF.

This clone was seen more than once but under ten times. The chain joins TRBV29-1 to TRBJ1-1, with 7 nucleotides matching TRBD1. Trimming removed 2 bases from V and 3 bases from J; junction bases left unmatched: 3. Germline values: CDR1 SQVTM, CDR2 ANQGSEA. The CDR3 totals 13 residues. The CDR3 sequence is CSVERGLDTEAFF. CDR3 bases: TGCAGCGTTGAAAGGGGGCTCGACACTGAAGCTTTCTTT.

This chain joins TRBV4-2 and TRBJ2-7, with 13 bases that match TRBD2. This CDR3 spans 15 amino acids. Trimming at V came to 0 bases and at J to 12 bases, leaving 8 bases not matched to a gene. The germline CDR1 and CDR2 sequences are LGHNA and YNFKEQ. In DNA, the CDR3 is TGTGCCAGCAGCCAAGATTTGGCGACTAGCGGGAGGCGGTACTTC. It yields the protein CASSQDLATSGRRYF.

The rearrangement uses TRBV23-1 and TRBJ2-1, with 11 bases aligning to TRBD1. TRBV23-1 is treated as an ORF (open reading frame) with a function not yet certain. The CDR3 consists of 17 residues. J was trimmed by 8 bases and V by 0 bases; bases with no gene match: 9. CDR3 bases: TGCGCCAGCAGTCAATCGCGCCCGGGACAGGGGGTCTATGAGCAGTTCTTC. Amino acid sequence: CASSQSRPGQGVYEQFF.

The V gene is TRBV7-2, the J gene TRBJ2-7; TRBD2 aligns across 7 bases. With V trimmed by 3 bases and J by 3 bases, 5 bases remained unmatched. The CDR3 is 14 residues long. Germline CDR1 SGHTA, CDR2 FQGNSA. Written as DNA, the CDR3 is TGTGCCAGCAGCTTCACGGGAGGATTCTACGAGCAGTACTTC. Its translation: CASSFTGGFYEQYF.